A selection of T cell receptor beta chains follows, all from one sample in a study of shared clonotypes between healthy human individuals. TCRdb keeps only in-frame clones here, not all; method: immunoSEQ multiplex PCR. The sample consists of roughly 1,000,000 clones, 75% to 85% of them appearing once. The source material was memory CD4+ T cells from PBMCs. These TCRs come from a man younger than 35 in good health. Some clones in this sample may be carry-over from other donors' samples. The CDR3 runs from the conserved cysteine through the conserved F or W. D genes are given only for firm matches. Clone size is stated in some rows and not others, as once, few, many or a class when expanded.

j_gene | v_gene | d_gene | len | abundance | CDR3aa | CDR3nt
TRBJ2-7 | TRBV7-6 | NA | 14 | many | CASSPTTGDYEQYF | TGTGCCAGCAGCCCCACCACGGGGGATTACGAGCAGTACTTC
TRBJ2-7 | TRBV28 | TRBD1 | 17 | NA | CASSFRQGFFTGYEQYF | TGTGCCAGCAGTTTCCGACAGGGGTTCTTCACGGGGTACGAGCAGTACTTC
TRBJ1-4 | TRBV15 | NA | 13 | NA | CATARALNEKLFF | TGTGCCACCGCCCGGGCCCTAAATGAAAAACTGTTTTTT
TRBJ1-1 | TRBV5-1 | NA | 14 | once | CASSFVGVGTEAFF | TGCGCCAGCAGCTTTGTCGGGGTGGGCACTGAAGCTTTCTTT
TRBJ1-5 | TRBV19 | NA | 14 | NA | CASSIRGGNQPQHF | TGTGCCAGTAGTATAAGGGGCGGCAATCAGCCCCAGCATTTT
TRBJ1-2 | TRBV7-9 | TRBD1 | 15 | NA | CASSLIYRGVGGYTF | TGTGCCAGCAGCTTAATCTACAGGGGAGTGGGTGGCTACACCTTC
TRBJ2-1 | TRBV12-5 | NA | 14 | NA | CASGLGQGAGEQFF | TGTGCTAGTGGTTTGGGGCAGGGCGCTGGTGAGCAGTTCTTC
TRBJ1-5 | TRBV6-5 | NA | 14 | many | CASSAGARIQPQHF | TGTGCCAGCAGTGCGGGGGCCCGCATCCAGCCCCAGCATTTT
TRBJ2-1 | TRBV9 | TRBD2 | 15 | many | CASSGLAVPYNEQFF | TGTGCCAGCAGCGGCCTAGCGGTTCCTTACAATGAGCAGTTCTTC
TRBJ1-2 | TRBV27 | NA | 14 | many | CASSLSGYSYGYTF | TGTGCCAGCAGTTTATCGGGATACTCCTATGGCTACACCTTC
TRBJ2-5 | TRBV20-1 | NA | 10 | once | CSAGSETQYF | TGCAGTGCTGGTTCTGAGACCCAGTACTTC
TRBJ1-2 | TRBV5-8 | TRBD1 | 14 | once | CASSSETGWDGYTF | TGTGCCAGCAGCTCTGAGACAGGGTGGGATGGCTACACCTTC
TRBJ2-3 | TRBV5-4 | TRBD2 | 14 | NA | CASRPGLAGDTQYF | TGTGCCAGCAGACCGGGACTAGCGGGAGATACGCAGTATTTT
TRBJ1-1 | TRBV30 | NA | 19 | NA | CAFTDQLLSTGLPNTEAFF | TGTGCCTTTACAGATCAGCTGCTTAGCACGGGACTTCCGAACACTGAAGCTTTCTTT